Below are 3 T cell receptor beta chains sequenced from a single sample in a study of blood T cell repertoires in COVID-19. The protocol was immunoSEQ multiplex PCR, while the TCRdb copy is restricted to in-frame clones and leaves out a portion. This sample has hundreds of thousands of clones, with roughly 87% found just once. The sequenced sample was PBMCs or T cells enriched from blood (not recorded which). These receptors were obtained from a woman under 40 who had recovered from COVID-19.

The CDR3 DNA follows: TGCGCCAGCAGCGGGAGGCTATCCACTGAAGCTTTCTTT. Translated, it gives CASSGRLSTEAFF. The chain has TRBV4-1 and TRBJ1-1; no clear D gene. V was cut by 5 bases and J by 4 bases, with 11 bases left in between. Germline CDR1 and CDR2: MGHRA and YSYEKL. The CDR3 is 13 amino acids.

J is TRBJ1-3 and V is TRBV9; 8 bases are a match to TRBD1. The J segment lost 0 bases and the V segment lost 1 base, leaving 3 bases of the junction unmatched. Germline V gene sequence: CDR1 SGDLS, CDR2 YYNGEE. This CDR3 is 16 amino acids long. This CDR3 is CASSVRTGSSGNTIYF. CDR3 nucleotides: TGTGCCAGCAGCGTAAGGACAGGGAGCTCTGGAAACACCATATATTTT.

The chain recombines TRBV9 with TRBJ2-7; maybe TRBD1 (6 bases). V dropped 4 bases and J dropped 4 bases, with 15 bases sitting between them. The CDR3 is made up of 14 amino acids. The V gene's germline CDR1 is SGDLS and CDR2 YYNGEE. Written as DNA, the CDR3 is TGTGCCAGCAGCCTAACAGGGATGGATTACGAGCAGTACTTC. Encoded protein: CASSLTGMDYEQYF. The whole variable domain, remainder taken from reference TRBV9 and TRBJ2-7, is DSGVTQTPKHLITATGQRVTLRCSPRSGDLSVYWYQQSLDQGLQFLIQYYNGEERAKGNILERFSAQQFPDLHSELNLSSLELGDSALYFCASSLTGMDYEQYFGPGTRLTVT.